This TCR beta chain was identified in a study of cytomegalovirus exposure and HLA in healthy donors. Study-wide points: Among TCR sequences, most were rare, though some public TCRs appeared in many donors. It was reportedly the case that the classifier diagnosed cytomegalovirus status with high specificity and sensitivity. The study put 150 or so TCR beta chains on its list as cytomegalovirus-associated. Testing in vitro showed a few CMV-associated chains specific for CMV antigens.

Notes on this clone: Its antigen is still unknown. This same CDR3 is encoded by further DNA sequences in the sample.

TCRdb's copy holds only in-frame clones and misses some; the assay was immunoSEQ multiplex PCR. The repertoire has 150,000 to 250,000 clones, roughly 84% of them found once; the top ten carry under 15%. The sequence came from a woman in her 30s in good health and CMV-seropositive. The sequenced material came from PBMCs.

CDR3 amino acids: CASSLLLETQYF. In DNA, the CDR3 is TGTGCCAGCAGCTTACTACTGGAGACCCAGTACTTC. The chain combines TRBV7-8 with TRBJ2-5; D is unresolved. V was trimmed by 2 bases and J by 5 bases, leaving 6 bases between them. This CDR3 comprises 12 residues. Germline CDR1 is SGHVS and CDR2 is FQNEAQ.